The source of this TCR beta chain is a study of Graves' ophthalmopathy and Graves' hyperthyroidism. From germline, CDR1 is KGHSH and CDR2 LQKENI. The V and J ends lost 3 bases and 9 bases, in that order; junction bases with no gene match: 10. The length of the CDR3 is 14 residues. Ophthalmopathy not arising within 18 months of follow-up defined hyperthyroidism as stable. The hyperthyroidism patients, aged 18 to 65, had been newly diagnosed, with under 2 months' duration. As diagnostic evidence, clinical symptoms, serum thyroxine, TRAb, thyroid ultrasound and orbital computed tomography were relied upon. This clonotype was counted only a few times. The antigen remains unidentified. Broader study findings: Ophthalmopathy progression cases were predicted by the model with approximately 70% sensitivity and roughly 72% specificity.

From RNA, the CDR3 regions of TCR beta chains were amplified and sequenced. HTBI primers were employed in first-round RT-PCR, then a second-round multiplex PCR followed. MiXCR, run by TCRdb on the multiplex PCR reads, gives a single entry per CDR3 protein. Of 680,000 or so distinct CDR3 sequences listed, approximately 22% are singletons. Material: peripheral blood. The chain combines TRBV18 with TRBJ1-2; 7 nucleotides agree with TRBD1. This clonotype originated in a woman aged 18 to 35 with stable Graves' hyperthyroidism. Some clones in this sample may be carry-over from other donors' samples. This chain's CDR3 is CASSPGTDRESYTF. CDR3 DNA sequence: TGTGCCAGCTCACCGGGGACAGACCGGGAAAGCTACACCTTC.